This is a list of T cell receptor beta chains from one sample in a study of CD8 T cells in Susac syndrome. TCRdb ran MiXCR on the immunoSEQ multiplex PCR reads and lists one entry per CDR3 protein. The data contain about 250,000 distinct CDR3 sequences, 93% of them singletons. What was sequenced was CD4+ T cells from PBMCs. The receptors here all came from a human donor with multiple sclerosis. Both conserved end residues are part of each CDR3. A D gene is named only where the DNA matches it firmly. The size field is filled for only some rows; it gives once, few, many or a size class.

>TRBV27|TRBJ2-5|-|-
TGTGCCAGCAGTTCCAGGGTTCGGGAGACCCAGTACTTC
CASSSRVRETQYF
>TRBV20-1|TRBJ2-1|-|TRBD1
TGCAGTGCCGGGACAGGGTTTGGGTGGGAGCAGTTCTTC
CSAGTGFGWEQFF
>TRBV5-1|TRBJ1-3|-|-
TGCGCCAGCAGCTTATTGGATACCAGGGCTCCTGGAAACACCATATATTTT
CASSLLDTRAPGNTIYF
>TRBV4-1|TRBJ1-2|-|TRBD1
TGCGCCAGCAGCCAAAGGGACAGGGGAAACCTCTATGGCTACACCTTC
CASSQRDRGNLYGYTF
>TRBV5-4|TRBJ1-1|-|-
TGTGCCAGCAGCTCCGTCGAGGGGGTTAACACTGAAGCTTTCTTT
CASSSVEGVNTEAFF
>TRBV7-8|TRBJ2-1|-|-
TGTGCCAGCAGCTTAGGGGTGGGGGTAGGGTCCTACAATGAGCAGTTCTTC
CASSLGVGVGSYNEQFF
>TRBV3-1|TRBJ1-2|few|-
TGTGCCAGCAGCCAAGGCAGGGGTTGGGGCTACACCTTC
CASSQGRGWGYTF
>TRBV27|TRBJ2-7|-|-
TGTGCCAGCAGTAAATCCCACCATGCAGGCCTTAGCTCCTACGAGCAGTACTTC
CASSKSHHAGLSSYEQYF
>TRBV6-5|TRBJ2-5|-|-
TGTGCCAGCAGTTCTCGTGAGAGGGGTGAGACCCAGTACTTC
CASSSRERGETQYF
>TRBV20-1|TRBJ2-1|once|TRBD2
TGCAGTGCTAGAGTGGGAGCGGGGGGGGACAATGAGCAGTTCTTC
CSARVGAGGDNEQFF
>TRBV5-4|TRBJ2-5|-|TRBD2
TGTGCCAGCAGCGGTCTAGCGGGGACGGAGACCCAGTACTTC
CASSGLAGTETQYF
>TRBV5-4|TRBJ2-4|-|-
TGTGCCAGCAGCGAGGGGCGGTGGGGTACGGCCAAAAACATTCAGTACTTC
CASSEGRWGTAKNIQYF
>TRBV30|TRBJ2-2|-|-
TGTGCCTGGAGGAGGGCCCAGCTCTACGGCGGGGAGCTGTTTTTT
CAWRRAQLYGGELFF
>TRBV7-2|TRBJ2-6|-|-
TGTGCCAGCAGCTTAGAACAGACTTTC
CASSLEQTF
>TRBV20-1|TRBJ1-2|-|-
TGCAGTGCTAGAGAGGGGGCTAACTATGGCTACACCTTC
CSAREGANYGYTF
>TRBV7-9|TRBJ2-6|-|-
TGTGCCAGCAGCTTATATGGGGGCGGCTCTGGGGCCAACGTCCTGACTTTC
CASSLYGGGSGANVLTF
>TRBV7-2|TRBJ1-2|few|-
TGTGCCAGCAGCTTTCACCCTGCCTCCTCTAGCTACACCTTC
CASSFHPASSSYTF
>TRBV28|TRBJ2-2|once|-
TGTGCCAGCAGCTCGTCAGGGCAGAACACCGGGGAGCTGTTTTTT
CASSSSGQNTGELFF
>TRBV19|TRBJ1-5|-|-
TGTGCCAGTAGTATAGCCCTGGACAGCAATCAGCCCCAGCATTTT
CASSIALDSNQPQHF
>TRBV12-3/TRBV12-4|TRBJ1-1|-|-
TGTGCCAGCAGCTACCCCTCCCGAGGGTCCACTGAAGCTTTCTTT
CASSYPSRGSTEAFF
>TRBV6-1|TRBJ1-1|-|-
TGTGCCAGCACTCGACCCGGGCGGAACGGTGAAGCTTTCTTT
CASTRPGRNGEAFF
>TRBV7-3|TRBJ2-2|-|-
TGTGCCAGCAGCCCCCAACCCGGGGAGCTGTTTTTT
CASSPQPGELFF
>TRBV7-8|TRBJ2-2|-|-
TGTGCCAGCAGCTTAGACAGGGGCCCGCGGGGCGGGGAGCTGTTTTTT
CASSLDRGPRGGELFF
>TRBV9|TRBJ2-2|once|-
TGTGCCAGCAGCGTACTACAGAACACCGGGGAGCTGTTTTTT
CASSVLQNTGELFF
>TRBV12-3/TRBV12-4|TRBJ2-1|-|TRBD2
TGTGCCAGCAGTCCGTGGACTAGCTCCTACAATGAGCAGTTCTTC
CASSPWTSSYNEQFF
>TRBV20-1|TRBJ1-5|-|TRBD1
TGCAGTGCTCAAGCGGGACAGGAGAATCAGCCCCAGCATTTT
CSAQAGQENQPQHF
>TRBV7-8|TRBJ1-1|-|-
TGTGCCAGCAGCTTTAAAGGGCCGTCAGCGAACACTGAAGCTTTCTTT
CASSFKGPSANTEAFF
>TRBV28|TRBJ2-7|-|TRBD2
TGTGCCAGCAGTCCTAGCGGCACCTACGAGCAGTACTTC
CASSPSGTYEQYF
>TRBV6-6|TRBJ1-1|-|TRBD1
TGTGCCAGCAGTTACTCGACAGGGAGGTCTTTCTTT
CASSYSTGRSFF
>TRBV27|TRBJ2-1|-|-
TGTGCCAGCAGTCCGGCCGGGATTGAGGTCCATGAGCAGTTCTTC
CASSPAGIEVHEQFF
>TRBV7-3|TRBJ2-5|-|-
TGTGCCAGCAGCTTAAAAGGTTGGGGAGAGACCCAGTACTTC
CASSLKGWGETQYF
>TRBV5-1|TRBJ2-6|-|TRBD1
TGCGCCAGCGGCCAGAGGGACAGACTACTCTCTGGGGCCAACGTCCTGACTTTC
CASGQRDRLLSGANVLTF
>TRBV28|TRBJ2-1|-|-
TGTGCCAGCAGCCGGACGGGGATCCAGTTCTTC
CASSRTGIQFF
>TRBV19|TRBJ1-1|few|-
TGTGCCAGTAGTATTCGGGGCGAAAACACTGAAGCTTTCTTT
CASSIRGENTEAFF
>TRBV24-1|TRBJ2-1|-|TRBD2
TGTGCCACCAGTGATTTGACACGCGGGGGGCCCCAGGAGCAGTTCTTC
CATSDLTRGGPQEQFF
>TRBV10-3|TRBJ1-2|-|TRBD1
TGTGCCATCCGGGACAGGGGTAACTATGGCTACACCTTC
CAIRDRGNYGYTF
>TRBV5-1|TRBJ2-6|-|-
TGCGCCAGCAGCTTGAATCCAGGGCCTGGCTCTGGGGCCAACGTCCTGACTTTC
CASSLNPGPGSGANVLTF
>TRBV12-3/TRBV12-4|TRBJ2-1|-|-
TGTGCCAGCAGTTTAACGTCCCAGGGGAACAATGAGCAGTTCTTC
CASSLTSQGNNEQFF
>TRBV20-1|TRBJ2-2|-|-
TGCAGTGCTAGAATGACACAGAACACCGGGGAGCTGTTTTTT
CSARMTQNTGELFF
>TRBV29-1|TRBJ1-1|-|-
TGCAGCGGAACAGTAGGGGCGGGAGGGACTGAAGCTTTCTTT
CSGTVGAGGTEAFF
>TRBV18|TRBJ2-3|-|TRBD2
TGTGCCAGCTCACCCCTAGCGGGGGGACTTAGCACAGATACGCAGTATTTT
CASSPLAGGLSTDTQYF
>TRBV2|TRBJ1-2|-|TRBD1
TGTGCCAGCAGAAGACAGGGCCCGGTTCGCTATGGCTACACCTTC
CASRRQGPVRYGYTF
>TRBV18|TRBJ1-1|-|TRBD1
TGTGCCAGCTCGACAGGGGTGGACACTGAAGCTTTCTTT
CASSTGVDTEAFF
>TRBV20-1|TRBJ2-3|-|-
TGCAGTGCTAGAGATCAGGGAGATACGCAGTATTTT
CSARDQGDTQYF
>TRBV6-6|TRBJ2-7|-|TRBD2
TGTGCCAGCAGAAATAGCGGGGGAGGATCCCACGAGCAGTACTTC
CASRNSGGGSHEQYF
>TRBV11-2|TRBJ1-1|-|-
TGTGCCAGCAGCGAGAGCACTGAAGCTTTCTTT
CASSESTEAFF
>TRBV29-1|TRBJ2-3|-|TRBD1
TGCAGCGTTGAAGAAGAGAGACAGGGGCCAGATACGCAGTATTTT
CSVEEERQGPDTQYF
>TRBV11-1|TRBJ2-2|-|TRBD1
TGTGCCAGCAATGAACATCTCCGGGACAGGGGCCCTTCGAACACCGGGGAGCTGTTTTTT
CASNEHLRDRGPSNTGELFF